This T cell receptor (beta chain) was retrieved from a study of shared clonotypes between healthy human individuals (dated by TCRdb to 2020 to 2021). About the investigation overall: A few men and a couple of women, aged 18 to 49 years, made up the cohort. Per donor, three plates each were used for CD4 naive and CD4 memory, two for CD8 naive, and one for CD8 memory. The study deeply sequenced blood TCR repertoires of about 5 healthy adults to estimate repertoire size and the extent of clonotype sharing between individuals. Different laboratories and diverse techniques were used to prepare libraries and sequence TCR repertoires, to increase sequencing depth and limit assay-specific biases. Between about 0.85 and 8.9 billion PBMCs per donor were obtained by leukapheresis. Paper-wide results and their limitations: Compared with non-shared clonotypes, the clonotypes found in all four sorted-subset donors had higher generation probabilities. Only blood was sampled, and tissue TCR repertoires likely differ from those in blood. Because the study included only a small number of donors, the genetic and exposure-history diversity represented was limited. Pairwise subsampling indicated that sequencing depth was expected to affect the degree of clonotype sharing among donors. Rarefaction of sorted-subset datasets indicated incomplete sequencing despite the large sequencing depth. Larger estimated clonotype richness was generally found for naive subsets than for memory subsets. When a handful of donors were compared, the shared fraction of clonotypes was around 5% for naive CD4, 3.5% to 4% for naive CD8, 2.3% for memory CD4, and 0.35% to 0.5% for memory CD8.

Concerning this clone itself: Its antigen is not yet known. Base qualities were left out, and no much larger clone turns up one base away.

The CDR3 contains 15 residues, cysteine and phenylalanine counted. Here the CDR3 DNA is all that survives: 45 bases in frame from base 1. The germline V gene (reference sequence) provides CDR1 SEHNR and CDR2 FQNEAQ. Ends trimmed: V by 5 bases, J by 3 bases; bases unmatched to a gene: 6. Using the deep immunoSEQ assay, TCR CDR3 regions were amplified from genomic DNA by multiplex PCR. Genomic DNA extracted from each cell subset was distributed evenly over all wells of several immunoSEQ 96-well plates, and each plate served as one replicate. For sorted subsets, roughly 200 ng genomic DNA, equal to about 30,000 T cell genomes, was loaded into each replicate PCR. The purified libraries were quantified using a Qubit 3.0 fluorometer, sized with a Bioanalyzer 2100, and then quantified again using the KAPA Library Quantification kit. Every immunoSEQ 96-well plate was sequenced on a dedicated single-read 150-cycle Illumina NextSeq 550 flow cell. In the original analysis: Because the immunoSEQ output held only junctional sequences and lacked quality scores, the filtering could not match the filtering applied to full-length reads. Sequences were annotated with PyIR, a Python wrapper for IgBLAST v1.9, using IMGT germline references to assign V/J genes and CDR3. Any read was removed if the V/J assignment was weak (E-value above 1e-6), the CDR3 was missing, or the read contained stop codons, out-of-frame junctions, or ambiguous translated residues. A V3J clonotype was defined by an identical inferred V gene, J gene, and CDR3 amino acid sequence. Percentage overlap between repertoires was calculated by dividing the number of shared unique clonotypes by the size of the smaller repertoire. Richness of each repertoire was evaluated using RTK rarefaction, the Chao1 estimator, and Recon v2.1 estimates of unobserved clonotypes. Generation probabilities were computed with OLGA for all TCRbeta clonotypes obtained by the gDNA method from a handful of donors. Here the immuneACCESS table is served through TCRdb, limited to in-frame sequences with V and J called. Missing clones are a known gap in these copies; in checked studies unresolved V genes cover under half, and the rest lacks a known reason. V and J calls and clone size follow that table, whereas D and trimming were derived from the DNA. In all, the sample holds around 2.5 million clones, and 80% to 95% of those were seen once. The ten largest clones capture about 0.34% of the sample.

Healthy HIV-negative adults with no recently reported acute infections or vaccinations were included as donors. Only Caucasian adults living in Nashville, Tennessee, USA were represented among the donors. CD4+ T cells were enriched by magnetic negative selection, after which naive cells were positively selected on CD45RA and the negative fraction was taken as the memory subset. Blood was obtained by leukapheresis, after which PBMCs were separated by Ficoll-Histopaque density gradient centrifugation and cryopreserved in liquid nitrogen vapor phase. Purity and quantity of every magnetically sorted T cell population were checked by analytical flow cytometry. Genomic DNA was isolated from every sorted fraction and measured by UV absorbance on a Nanodrop 2000c.

The chain couples TRBV7-9 to TRBJ2-4; the central 8 bases match TRBD1. The sample was naive CD4+ T cells from PBMCs. What the cell subset or site label conveys for this sample: CD45RA+ positively selected. The sequence came from a man younger than 35 in good health. Some clones in this sample may be carry-over from other donors' samples. DNA sequence: TGTGCCAGCAGCAGGACAGGGCGAGACAAAAACATTCAGTACTTC. Its product reads: CASSRTGRDKNIQYF.